These 23 T cell receptor beta chains came from one sample sequenced in a study of radiation and T cells in renal cell carcinoma. This table comes from immunoSEQ multiplex PCR, and its TCRdb copy is limited to in-frame clones, with some not included. The data contain 60,000 or so clones, over 60% of them singletons. Described time point: blood 4 weeks post-SBRT, at nephrectomy. Sample treatment: 15 Gy SBRT to primary tumor, nephrectomy 4 weeks later. The sequencing used blood, collected from a patient whose treatment included radiotherapy and nephrectomy. The receptors come from a man aged 55 to 70 with renal cell carcinoma.

For this clone: The same CDR3 arises from other DNA sequences in this sample as well. The genes are TRBV5-4 and TRBJ2-5; D gene unclear. Trimming removed 0 bases from V and 2 bases from J, with 5 bases in between. The germline V gene has CDR1 SGHNT and CDR2 YYREEE (reference sequence). The CDR3 runs to 13 residues. CDR3 sequence reads: CASSLVSQETQYF. CDR3 in DNA: TGTGCCAGCAGCTTGGTGAGTCAAGAGACCCAGTACTTC.

The chain joins TRBV16 to TRBJ1-1, with D unclear. V lost 6 bases to trimming and J lost 6 bases, with 20 bases between them. Looked up from germline, CDR1 is KGHSY and CDR2 is FQNENV. The CDR3 sequence is 15 residues long. The CDR3 protein is CASSLRASLEAEAFF. In DNA form, the CDR3 reads TGTGCCAGCAGTCTCCGGGCCTCCCTCGAGGCTGAAGCTTTCTTT.

The V call is TRBV5-1, the J call TRBJ2-1; 15 positions agree with TRBD2. The germline CDR1 and CDR2 sequences are SGHRS and YFSETQ. The CDR3 sequence is 16 residues long. Trimming at V came to 4 bases and at J to 4 bases, leaving 3 bases not matched to a gene. CDR3 amino acids: CASSLGLAGGYNEQFF. Here the CDR3 DNA reads TGCGCCAGCAGCCTGGGACTAGCGGGGGGATACAATGAGCAGTTCTTC.

This clone has a handful of counts. The CDR3 loop reads CASSYDMGEQYF. CDR3 nucleotide sequence: TGTGCCAGCAGTTACGACATGGGAGAGCAGTACTTC. The V and J genes are TRBV6-5 and TRBJ2-7; D unresolved. Germline loops: CDR1 MNHEY, CDR2 SVGAGI. Trimming removed 2 bases from V and 7 bases from J, with 9 bases in between. The CDR3 has 12 amino acids.

The chain links TRBV6-4 to TRBJ1-1; TRBD1 might be the D (6 bases). Germline lookup yields CDR1 MRHNA and CDR2 SNTAGT. V gave up 5 bases and J gave up 4 bases, with 23 bases separating them. The length of the CDR3 is 17 residues. CDR3 nucleotide sequence: TGTGCCAGCAGTAGCTCCGGGACACGGACTGGGGGCACTGAAGCTTTCTTT. Its translation is CASSSSGTRTGGTEAFF.

This clone showed up just a few times. CDR3 region: CASSLGQGALGLMNTEAFF. Here the CDR3 DNA reads TGTGCCAGCAGCTTAGGCCAGGGGGCGCTCGGGTTGATGAACACTGAAGCTTTCTTT. This chain joins TRBV11-1 and TRBJ1-1; TRBD1 matches at 8 bases. Per the germline V gene, CDR1 is SGHAT and CDR2 is FQDESV (reference sequence). V gave up 1 base and J gave up 0 bases; unmatched junction bases: 13. The CDR3 has 19 residues. Based on the CDR3 plus reference TRBV11-1 and TRBJ1-1, the full variable domain is EAEVAQSPRYKITEKSQAVAFWCDPISGHATLYWYRQILGQGPELLVQFQDESVVDDSQLPKDRFSAERLKGVDSTLKIQPAELGDSAMYLCASSLGQGALGLMNTEAFFGQGTRLTVV.

The chain uses TRBV7-8 and TRBJ1-5, with D unclear. V gave up 3 bases and J gave up 0 bases, with 6 bases separating them. Germline CDR1 and CDR2: SGHVS and FQNEAQ. The CDR3 totals 14 residues. This CDR3 reads CASSFLGSNQPQHF. The CDR3 coding sequence is TGTGCCAGCAGCTTTTTGGGTAGCAATCAGCCCCAGCATTTT.

This clone turned up a few times. The rearrangement uses TRBV1 and TRBJ1-2; the table's D call, TRBD1, was not checked against the DNA. TRBV1 is listed as a pseudogene. This CDR3 has 13 amino acids. The CDR3 loop reads CTSSQYKGQVCTF. CDR3 DNA: TGCACCAGCAGCCAATATAAGGGACAGGTTTGCACCTTC.

The V gene is TRBV28, the J gene TRBJ2-1; D is perhaps TRBD1 (5 bases). The CDR3 spans 13 residues. Germline CDR1 and CDR2: MDHEN and SYDVKM. V shed 6 bases and J shed 0 bases, with 6 bases lying between them. CDR3 amino acids: CASRQGSYNEQFF. The CDR3 DNA sequence: TGTGCCAGCAGGCAGGGCTCCTACAATGAGCAGTTCTTC.

The table lists this clone with a few counts. The chain has TRBV6-5 and TRBJ1-2; D is undetermined. Germline V lookup: CDR1 MNHEY, CDR2 SVGAGI. Trimming left V 5 bases short and J 11 bases short, with 15 bases between. CDR3 size: 12 residues. The CDR3 is CASSTTGSRYTF. For the CDR3, the DNA is TGTGCCAGCAGTACTACCGGGTCCAGGTACACCTTC.

This chain links TRBV7-8 with TRBJ2-7; no clear D. CDR1 and CDR2 from the germline V gene are SGHVS and FQNEAQ. This CDR3 region has 15 residues. The V and J ends lost 3 bases and 2 bases respectively, with 14 bases between them. CDR3 protein: CASSLNRINPYEQYF. CDR3 in DNA: TGTGCCAGCAGCTTGAACAGAATCAACCCCTACGAGCAGTACTTC.

This clone was counted a few times. The gene calls are TRBV6-1 and TRBJ2-5, with 9 bases that match TRBD1. J was trimmed by 0 bases and V by 3 bases; bases with no gene match: 8. This CDR3 comprises 17 residues. From germline, CDR1 is MNHNS and CDR2 SASEGT. DNA for the CDR3: TGTGCCAGCAGTGACCGGGACAGGGTCCCGTACCAAGAGACCCAGTACTTC. Protein product: CASSDRDRVPYQETQYF.

This clone turned up a few times. The V gene is TRBV10-1, the J gene TRBJ2-3; 9 bases match TRBD2. This CDR3 is 15 amino acids long. The V gene end was trimmed by 2 bases and the J gene end by 4 bases; junction bases not matched to a gene: 4. Germline values: CDR1 WNHNN, CDR2 SYGVQD (reference sequence). The CDR3 coding sequence is TGCGCCAGCAGTGAGAAGGTAGCGGGGGCAGATACGCAGTATTTT. Its protein product is CASSEKVAGADTQYF.

This chain connects TRBV29-1 to TRBJ1-2, with a tentative D call TRBD1 (6 bases). V gave up 2 bases and J gave up 5 bases, with 21 bases separating them. The CDR3 totals 16 residues. The V gene's germline CDR1 is SQVTM and CDR2 ANQGSEA. The CDR3 region has the DNA TGCAGCGTTGAATCGCCCCATAGACAGGTCGATTATGGCTACACCTTC. Translating it yields CSVESPHRQVDYGYTF.

The rearrangement links TRBV6-1 to TRBJ2-7; 8 nucleotides match TRBD2. The CDR3 is made up of 14 amino acids. Germline values: CDR1 MNHNS, CDR2 SASEGT. V lost 7 bases, J lost 0 bases, and 5 bases stayed unmatched. The CDR3 region is CASMRGDSSYEQYV. Here the CDR3 DNA reads TGTGCCAGCATGCGGGGGGATTCCTCCTACGAGCAGTACGTC.

In this sample, this clone turned up a few times. The chain joins TRBV9 to TRBJ2-2; perhaps D is TRBD1 or TRBD2 (6 bases each). CDR3 length: 15 amino acids. Trimming took 1 base from V and 0 from J, leaving 7 bases between them. Germline V gene data show CDR1 as SGDLS and CDR2 as YYNGEE. CDR3 coding DNA: TGTGCCAGCAGCGTACGGGGGCCGAACACCGGGGAGCTGTTTTTT. Translating it yields CASSVRGPNTGELFF. The variable domain in full, completed from reference TRBV9 and TRBJ2-2, reads DSGVTQTPKHLITATGQRVTLRCSPRSGDLSVYWYQQSLDQGLQFLIQYYNGEERAKGNILERFSAQQFPDLHSELNLSSLELGDSALYFCASSVRGPNTGELFFGEGSRLTVL.

The chain couples TRBV5-6 to TRBJ2-1, with TRBD2 identical over 10 bases. V was pared by 4 bases and J by 3 bases, with 7 bases of the junction left unmatched. CDR3 length: 16 amino acids. The germline V gene encodes CDR1 SGHDT and CDR2 YYEEEE. The CDR3 DNA follows: TGTGCCAGCAGCATTGGACTAGCGGAGATCTACAATGAGCAGTTCTTC. Translating gives CASSIGLAEIYNEQFF.

The V call is TRBV9, the J call TRBJ1-6; 7 bases fit TRBD1. CDR1 and CDR2 from the germline V gene are SGDLS and YYNGEE. The CDR3 is made up of 14 amino acids. V was pared by 0 bases and J by 10 bases, with 4 bases of the junction left unmatched. CDR3 amino acids: CASSVEGGGSPLHF. The CDR3 DNA reads as TGTGCCAGCAGCGTAGAGGGAGGGGGCTCACCCCTCCACTTT.

The genes are TRBV9 and TRBJ2-3; D call uncertain. CDR1 SGDLS and CDR2 YYNGEE come from the germline V gene. The CDR3 contains 13 residues. The germline V and J ends were trimmed by 2 bases and 3 bases, with 7 bases remaining between them. This CDR3 is CASSVYQTDTQYF. CDR3 nucleotide sequence: TGTGCCAGCAGCGTCTACCAGACAGATACGCAGTATTTT.

This chain joins TRBV27 and TRBJ2-3; no definite D call. Per the germline V gene, CDR1 is MNHEY and CDR2 is SMNVEV (reference sequence). CDR3 length: 15 amino acids. With 5 bases removed from V and 1 base from J, the gap between germline ends came to 13 bases. The CDR3 loop reads CASSNRPSGTDTQYF. For the CDR3, the DNA is TGTGCCAGCAGTAACCGACCCTCAGGCACAGATACGCAGTATTTT.

The V and J genes are TRBV5-1 and TRBJ1-1; a possible D gene is TRBD1 (6 bases). CDR1 and CDR2 from the germline V gene are SGHRS and YFSETQ. Trimming removed 4 bases at V and 3 bases at J, with 13 bases between. The CDR3 spans 14 residues. In DNA, the CDR3 is TGCGCCAGCAGCGTGACAGGAGACTACACTGAAGCTTTCTTT. This sequence encodes CASSVTGDYTEAFF.

The J gene is TRBJ2-2, the V gene TRBV7-6, with D hard to call. Germline loops: CDR1 SGHVS, CDR2 FNYEAQ. CDR3 size: 15 residues. V dropped 8 bases and J dropped 5 bases, with 18 bases sitting between them. CDR3 DNA: TGTGCCAGCGACTCATGGGATTCCCAAACCGGGGAGCTGTTTTTT. Protein product: CASDSWDSQTGELFF.

The chain carries TRBV10-1 and TRBJ2-7; TRBD1 might be the D (6 bases). V lost 2 bases and J 2 bases, leaving 16 bases between the germline ends. The CDR3 spans 16 residues. Germline loops: CDR1 WNHNN, CDR2 SYGVQD (reference sequence). CDR3 loop: CASSEPPTGPTYEQYV. The CDR3 nucleotides are TGCGCCAGCAGTGAGCCGCCAACAGGGCCAACCTACGAGCAGTACGTC.